Listed here are 32 T cell receptor beta chains from one sample, sequenced in a study of T cell responses to AZD1222 COVID-19 vaccine. Sequencing used immunoSEQ multiplex PCR; TCRdb keeps in-frame clones, though not all of them. The sample lists fewer than 150,000 clones; roughly 86% were seen once. Sample: peripheral blood, taken 28 days after the second AZD1222 dose. The receptors were gathered from an adult who received the AZD1222 COVID-19 vaccine.

This clone has just one count. The J gene is TRBJ2-1, the V gene TRBV3-1 (or the pseudogene TRBV3-2); perhaps TRBD2 as D (5 bases). V dropped 10 bases and J dropped 4 bases, with 17 bases sitting between them. There are 14 residues in the CDR3. Germline V lookup: CDR1 LGHDT, CDR2 YNNKEL (reference sequence). Written as DNA, the CDR3 is TGTGCCACCCTCGGTGGGAGCGGTTACAATGAGCAGTTCTTC. This sequence encodes CATLGGSGYNEQFF.

This CDR3 reads CASSYRGQGTEAFF. In nucleotides, the CDR3 is TGTGCCAGCAGTTACAGGGGGCAAGGCACTGAAGCTTTCTTT. The J gene is TRBJ1-1, the V gene TRBV6-5; 7 bases are a match to TRBD1. Germline CDR1 MNHEY, CDR2 SVGAGI. This CDR3 has 14 amino acids. Unmatched junction bases numbered 4, after V lost 2 bases and J lost 4 bases.

The CDR3 reads CASSLQGHQETQYF. The CDR3 DNA follows: TGTGCCAGCAGCCTACAGGGCCACCAAGAGACCCAGTACTTC. V and J are TRBV11-3 and TRBJ2-5; tentatively, D is TRBD1 (6 bases). V lost 5 bases to trimming and J lost 0 bases, with 10 bases between them. CDR1 and CDR2 from the germline V gene are SGHNT and YENEEA. The CDR3 consists of 14 residues.

V and J are TRBV5-1 and TRBJ1-4; D remains unclear. V lost 0 bases to trimming and J lost 6 bases, with 6 bases between them. Germline lookup yields CDR1 SGHRS and CDR2 YFSETQ. The CDR3 spans 13 residues. The CDR3 sequence: CASSLAPYEKLFF. The CDR3 coding sequence is TGCGCCAGCAGCTTGGCCCCCTATGAAAAACTGTTTTTT.

This clone was observed a handful of times. The chain combines TRBV24-1 with TRBJ2-2, with TRBD1 matching 7 bases. CDR1 is KGHDR, CDR2 SFDVKD, per germline. V gave up 4 bases and J gave up 5 bases; unmatched junction bases: 6. The CDR3 is made up of 15 amino acids. CDR3 protein: CATSEAGGRTGELFF. The DNA of the CDR3 is TGTGCCACCAGTGAGGCAGGGGGAAGGACCGGGGAGCTGTTTTTT.

The count of this clone is one. The chain recombines TRBV7-8 with TRBJ1-1; the D is unclear. The V end lost 1 base, the J end lost 1 base, and 7 bases lay between the germline ends. Germline V gene lookup returns CDR1 SGHVS and CDR2 FQNEAQ. The CDR3 runs to 14 residues. The CDR3 DNA follows: TGTGCCAGCAGCTTAGTTCAAGGGAACACTGAAGCTTTCTTT. Translating gives CASSLVQGNTEAFF.

The rearrangement joins TRBV27 to TRBJ2-7; possible D gene TRBD1, 6 bases. Trimming stripped 5 bases from V and 0 bases from J, with 14 bases between. The CDR3 is 15 amino acids. Germline CDR1 and CDR2: MNHEY and SMNVEV (reference sequence). This CDR3 is CASSLRQVSSYEQYF. The CDR3 bases are TGTGCCAGCAGTCTAAGACAGGTGAGCTCCTACGAGCAGTACTTC.

The chain couples TRBV4-3 to TRBJ2-5; 8 nucleotides match TRBD2. The CDR3 is 16 residues long. The junction had 8 bases not matched to a gene; V was cut back by 0 bases and J by 5 bases. Germline assignment: CDR1 LGHNA and CDR2 YSLEER. DNA of the CDR3: TGCGCCAGCAGCCAAGATAGGGCTAGCGGGTTTGAGACCCAGTACTTC. This gives the protein CASSQDRASGFETQYF.

The chain combines TRBV11-2 with TRBJ2-1; a possible D gene is TRBD2 (6 bases). The CDR3 runs 17 residues. Trimming left V 4 bases short and J 3 bases short, with 19 bases between. Germline CDR1 SGHAT, CDR2 FQNNGV. For the CDR3, the DNA is TGTGCCAGCAGCTCCCCCGAGCGGGCAGGAAGCTACAATGAGCAGTTCTTC. Its translation: CASSSPERAGSYNEQFF.

The J gene is TRBJ2-4, the V gene TRBV4-2; D tentatively reads TRBD1 or TRBD2 (6 bases each). The germline V gene encodes CDR1 LGHNA and CDR2 YNFKEQ. Trimming removed 0 bases from V and 0 bases from J, with 12 bases in between. There are 17 residues in the CDR3. The CDR3, as DNA: TGTGCCAGCAGCCAAGATCGGGGGCGGGTAGCCAAAAACATTCAGTACTTC. This sequence encodes CASSQDRGRVAKNIQYF.

The chain carries TRBV6-1 and TRBJ2-5, with D possibly called TRBD1 or TRBD2 (5 bases each). The CDR3 extends over 17 amino acids. V was cut by 4 bases and J by 2 bases, with 20 bases left in between. Germline lookup yields CDR1 MNHNS and CDR2 SASEGT. CDR3 protein: CASSARVGADTQETQYF. CDR3 nucleotide sequence: TGTGCCAGCAGTGCCCGGGTAGGAGCGGACACACAAGAGACCCAGTACTTC.

The chain links TRBV5-8 to TRBJ1-2, with no clear D. Per the germline V gene, CDR1 is SGHTS and CDR2 is YDEGEE. The CDR3 loop spans 15 amino acids. V gave up 2 bases and J gave up 5 bases, with 16 bases separating them. The CDR3: CASSFGDHIIYGYTF. DNA of the CDR3: TGTGCCAGCAGCTTCGGGGATCACATCATTTATGGCTACACCTTC.

This clone was found a few times. The chain employs TRBV5-8 and TRBJ2-5; TRBD1 agrees at 7 bases. The length of the CDR3 is 15 residues. Germline assignment: CDR1 SGHTS and CDR2 YDEGEE. The V segment lost 0 bases and the J segment 2 bases; nucleotides outside the gene matches: 4. For the CDR3, the DNA is TGTGCCAGCAGCTTGGGAGGGGGCCTACAAGAGACCCAGTACTTC. Residues: CASSLGGGLQETQYF.

The CDR3 coding sequence is TGTGCCAGCAGCTCGACAGGGGGCTGGAATCAGCCCCAGCATTTT. This sequence encodes CASSSTGGWNQPQHF. This sequence joins TRBV7-2 and TRBJ1-5, with 10 positions matching TRBD1. The germline gives CDR1 SGHTA, CDR2 FQGNSA. Unmatched junction bases numbered 4, after V lost 4 bases and J lost 4 bases. The CDR3 runs 15 residues.

The V and J genes are TRBV5-4 and TRBJ2-5; D gene uncertain. Per germline, CDR1 SGHNT and CDR2 YYREEE (reference sequence). The V end was cut by 1 base, the J end by 3 bases, with 10 bases between. The CDR3 has 14 residues. Written as DNA, the CDR3 is TGTGCCAGCAGCTTGACCCTTGCGGAAGAGACCCAGTACTTC. This gives the protein CASSLTLAEETQYF.

This chain joins TRBV6-5 and TRBJ2-7, with D possibly being TRBD1 (6 bases). The V end was cut by 4 bases, the J end by 0 bases, with 7 bases between. Germline V gene data show CDR1 as MNHEY and CDR2 as SVGAGI. There are 13 residues in the CDR3. The CDR3 loop is CASSWTDSYEQYF. CDR3 sequence (DNA): TGTGCCAGCAGTTGGACAGACTCCTACGAGCAGTACTTC.

This rearrangement joins TRBV6-5 to TRBJ2-1, with 11 positions matching TRBD2. Trimming cost V 11 bases and J 4 bases; bases outside gene matches: 10. The V gene's germline CDR1 is MNHEY and CDR2 SVGAGI. This CDR3 spans 15 amino acids. The CDR3, as DNA: TGTGCCGCTGGCTCACTAGCGGGGGTGTACAATGAGCAGTTCTTC. It encodes CAAGSLAGVYNEQFF.

The V gene is TRBV5-1, the J gene TRBJ2-3; 11 nucleotides align to TRBD2. The CDR3 length is 16 residues. In germline, CDR1 is SGHRS, CDR2 YFSETQ. V was pared by 3 bases and J by 0 bases, with 3 bases of the junction left unmatched. The CDR3 bases are TGCGCCAGCAGCTCTCCTAGCGGGAGGAGCACAGATACGCAGTATTTT. Residues: CASSSPSGRSTDTQYF.

This sequence joins TRBV7-2 and TRBJ2-1, with D unclear. CDR1 and CDR2 (germline): SGHTA, FQGNSA. CDR3 length: 15 amino acids. Deletions cut 7 bases from V and 0 bases from J, with 13 bases between. The DNA of the CDR3 is TGTGCCAGCAACGACCCTTGGGGCTCCTACAATGAGCAGTTCTTC. Protein sequence: CASNDPWGSYNEQFF.

J is TRBJ1-2 and V is TRBV12-5; weak D call: TRBD1 (6 bases). Germline CDR1 and CDR2: LGHNT and FRNRAP. The CDR3 covers 15 residues. Trimming removed 6 bases at V and 5 bases at J, with 19 bases between. Here the CDR3 DNA reads TGTGCTAGTGGCGGCCGATGGACAGACCTATATGGCTACACCTTC. Its translation: CASGGRWTDLYGYTF.

V is TRBV14 and J is TRBJ2-1; 7 nucleotides align to TRBD2. The germline CDR1 and CDR2 sequences are SGHDN and FVKESK. This CDR3 region has 15 residues. The ends lost 6 bases at V and 4 bases at J; junction bases unmatched: 9. This CDR3 reads CASSDPSGTYNEQFF. The CDR3 DNA sequence: TGTGCCAGCAGTGACCCTAGCGGTACTTACAATGAGCAGTTCTTC.

The chain carries TRBV9 and TRBJ1-3; D is undetermined. Trimming cost V 1 base and J 0 bases, with 8 bases left between them. Germline V CDR1 and CDR2: SGDLS, YYNGEE. This CDR3 region has 15 residues. CDR3 in amino acids: CASSVSGISGNTIYF. For the CDR3, the DNA is TGTGCCAGCAGCGTATCGGGCATCTCTGGAAACACCATATATTTT.

The V gene is TRBV5-1, the J gene TRBJ1-3, with D possibly being TRBD1 (5 bases). V lost 3 bases to trimming and J lost 5 bases, with 15 bases between them. The CDR3 contains 15 residues. Germline lookup yields CDR1 SGHRS and CDR2 YFSETQ. CDR3 in DNA: TGCGCCAGCAGCTGGGACGGGGACGATAGAAACACCATATATTTT. It yields the protein CASSWDGDDRNTIYF. The entire variable domain, with the rest obtained from reference TRBV5-1 and TRBJ1-3, is as follows: KAGVTQTPRYLIKTRGQQVTLSCSPISGHRSVSWYQQTPGQGLQFLFEYFSETQRNKGNFPGRFSGRQFSNSRSEMNVSTLELGDSALYLCASSWDGDDRNTIYFGEGSWLTVV.

The gene calls are TRBV28 and TRBJ1-3; no clear D. There are 13 residues in the CDR3. CDR1 and CDR2 from the germline V gene are MDHEN and SYDVKM. V was shortened by 1 base and J by 3 bases, with 4 bases between the two germline ends. This chain's CDR3 is CASSLLGGNTIYF. The CDR3 nucleotides read TGTGCCAGCAGTTTATTGGGTGGAAACACCATATATTTT.

This chain uses TRBV5-5 with TRBJ1-1; possibly TRBD1 for D (5 bases). Per the germline V gene, CDR1 is SGHKS and CDR2 is YYEKEE (reference sequence). Deletions cut 4 bases from V and 3 bases from J, with 13 bases between. The CDR3 length is 14 residues. The CDR3 spells CASSTTGTYTEAFF. The CDR3 coding sequence is TGTGCCAGCAGCACGACCGGGACTTACACTGAAGCTTTCTTT.

The chain combines TRBV6-4 with TRBJ1-1, with D tentatively TRBD1 (6 bases). Germline V gene lookup returns CDR1 MRHNA and CDR2 SNTAGT. The CDR3 contains 13 residues. V lost 6 bases, J lost 6 bases, and 14 bases lay in between. Here the CDR3 reads CASSPQGFAEAFF. In DNA form, the CDR3 reads TGTGCCAGCAGCCCACAGGGCTTCGCTGAAGCTTTCTTT.

The chain combines TRBV6-2 or TRBV6-3 with TRBJ1-4; TRBD1 agrees at 8 bases. Looked up from germline, CDR1 is MNHEY and CDR2 is SVGEGT. CDR3 size: 17 residues. Trimming cost V 0 bases and J 7 bases; bases outside gene matches: 10. The CDR3 region is CASSYSAPDRVGEKLFF. The DNA for the CDR3 is TGTGCCAGCAGTTACTCGGCGCCGGACAGGGTTGGTGAAAAACTGTTTTTT.

In this sample, this clone turned up a few times. The V gene is TRBV5-5, the J gene TRBJ2-7, with 7 bases identical to TRBD2. With V trimmed by 2 bases and J by 4 bases, 3 bases remained unmatched. The CDR3 has 13 residues. Germline loops: CDR1 SGHKS, CDR2 YYEKEE (reference sequence). The CDR3 sequence is CASSFWTSYEQYF. CDR3 nucleotide sequence: TGTGCCAGCAGCTTCTGGACTAGTTACGAGCAGTACTTC.

The rearrangement uses TRBV18 and TRBJ1-1, with a weak D call TRBD1 (6 bases). Germline lookup yields CDR1 KGHSH and CDR2 LQKENI. V lost 1 base and J lost 6, with 15 bases in between. The CDR3 length is 15 residues. The CDR3 region has the DNA TGTGCCAGCTCACCACTGGCGGGGGGCGCGTCTGAAGCTTTCTTT. This encodes CASSPLAGGASEAFF.

This chain connects TRBV5-1 to TRBJ2-1; 12 bases are a match to TRBD2. Unmatched junction bases numbered 4, after V lost 1 base and J lost 8 bases. Germline V gene lookup returns CDR1 SGHRS and CDR2 YFSETQ. The CDR3 consists of 15 residues. The CDR3 DNA follows: TGCGCCAGCAGCTTGCTAGCGGGAGGGCCCCATGAGCAGTTCTTC. Translation gives CASSLLAGGPHEQFF.

This clone is a singleton in its sample. V usage is TRBV2 and J usage is TRBJ1-2; the match to TRBD1 covers 7 bases. Germline loops: CDR1 SNHLY, CDR2 FYNNEI. The V and J ends lost 4 bases and 4 bases, in that order; junction bases with no gene match: 6. The CDR3 is made up of 14 amino acids. The CDR3: CASSVRQGGYGYTF. In nucleotides, the CDR3 is TGTGCCAGCAGTGTGCGACAGGGTGGCTATGGCTACACCTTC.

The V gene is TRBV18, the J gene TRBJ2-7; 7 bases are shared with TRBD2. The V segment lost 10 bases and the J segment 2 bases; nucleotides outside the gene matches: 8. Germline loops: CDR1 KGHSH, CDR2 LQKENI. This CDR3 is built from 13 residues. The CDR3 reads CATQAGVAYEQYF. CDR3 bases: TGTGCCACCCAGGCGGGGGTCGCCTACGAGCAGTACTTC.